A selection of T cell receptor beta chains follows, all from one sample in a study of OX40 agonist ivuxolimab in advanced cancers. Clones were read by immunoSEQ multiplex PCR, and TCRdb kept only the in-frame ones, dropping some. Of roughly 52,000 clones listed, 77% are singletons. Sequenced material: CD4+ or CD8+ T cells sorted from blood, taken in a trial of the OX40 agonist ivuxolimab. Receptors originate from an adult with an advanced solid tumor such as melanoma, head and neck, liver or kidney cancer. Both conserved end residues are part of each CDR3. The D gene is left open where the match is weak. Size is stated for part of the rows, as once, few or many counts, or as a class when the clone is expanded.

CDR3 DNA	CDR3 protein	D gene	V gene	clone size	J gene
TGTGCCAGTAGTAAGCTTCAGGACAGGGGCCCCAGGGCAAAACTGTTTTTT	CASSKLQDRGPRAKLFF	TRBD1	TRBV19	few	TRBJ1-4
TGCGCCAGCACTTCGGCAGGCCACCAAGAGACCCAGTACTTC	CASTSAGHQETQYF	NA	TRBV10-2	NA	TRBJ2-5
TGCGCCAGCAGCCCGGGCCACCAAAATGAAAAACTGTTTTTT	CASSPGHQNEKLFF	NA	TRBV4-3	NA	TRBJ1-4
TGTGCCAGCAGCCACAGACAGATCTCCTACGAGCAGTACTTC	CASSHRQISYEQYF	NA	TRBV4-2	NA	TRBJ2-7
TGTGCCAGCAGCCCGGACAGGGGGAACCTTAACACTGAAGCTTTCTTT	CASSPDRGNLNTEAFF	TRBD1	TRBV14	NA	TRBJ1-1
TGCGCCAGCAGCTTAAACCGAGTGGGCACAGATACGCAGTATTTT	CASSLNRVGTDTQYF	NA	TRBV5-1	once	TRBJ2-3
TGTGCCAGCAGCTTTAGGGGGCTATCCTACAATGAGCAGTTCTTC	CASSFRGLSYNEQFF	TRBD1	TRBV11-2	few	TRBJ2-1
TGTGCCAGCAGCTTATCGATAGAGACCCAGTACTTC	CASSLSIETQYF	NA	TRBV7-9	NA	TRBJ2-5
TGCGCCAGCAGCCATTCGACGGCACAGGGAGGAGGCGAGCAGTACTTC	CASSHSTAQGGGEQYF	NA	TRBV4-3	NA	TRBJ2-7
TGTGCCAGCAGCCCTAGAGCCCAGGGCTACACTGAAGCTTTCTTT	CASSPRAQGYTEAFF	NA	TRBV7-9	NA	TRBJ1-1
TGTGCCAGCAGCCCCTGGGACAGCCCATACGAGCAGTACTTC	CASSPWDSPYEQYF	TRBD1	TRBV9	many	TRBJ2-7
TGTGCCAGCAGTTCCGGGACGGGAAAGGAAAAACTGTTTTTT	CASSSGTGKEKLFF	NA	TRBV28	NA	TRBJ1-4
TGTGCCAGCAGTTTAGGAGAGACCCAGTACTTC	CASSLGETQYF	NA	TRBV6-5	once	TRBJ2-5
TGCGCCAGCAGCTTACATCCGGGACAGGGTAACACTGAAGCTTTCTTT	CASSLHPGQGNTEAFF	TRBD1	TRBV5-1	NA	TRBJ1-1
TGTGCCAGCAGCTTCCAGCAGGGTGTGGGCAATCAGCCCCAGCATTTT	CASSFQQGVGNQPQHF	NA	TRBV5-5	NA	TRBJ1-5
TGTGCCAGCAGCCTCTTAGACTCCCCCCCGGTGTATGGCTACACCTTC	CASSLLDSPPVYGYTF	NA	TRBV9	NA	TRBJ1-2
TGTGCCAGCACCCCGGACAGGGCTTGGAACAATGAGCAGTTCTTC	CASTPDRAWNNEQFF	TRBD1	TRBV25-1	NA	TRBJ2-1
TGCAGCGTTGCAGCGGACCAAGCGGCCCAGAGGGGGCAGTTCTTC	CSVAADQAAQRGQFF	NA	TRBV29-1	NA	TRBJ2-1
TGTGCCAGCAGTTCTAACTGGCCCGGGGCGGTCTACGAGCAGTACTTC	CASSSNWPGAVYEQYF	NA	TRBV6-5	NA	TRBJ2-7
TGTGCCAGCAGTCCCATCGGAAAGGTCTATAGCAATCAGCCCCAGCATTTT	CASSPIGKVYSNQPQHF	NA	TRBV27	NA	TRBJ1-5
TGTGCCAGCAGCCAAACCGGGACTAGCGGGAGGAGCTCCTACAATGAGCAGTTCTTC	CASSQTGTSGRSSYNEQFF	TRBD2	TRBV7-9	NA	TRBJ2-1
TGTGCCAGCAGCTTGGGACTAGCGGGAGTAGGGGAGACCCAGTACTTC	CASSLGLAGVGETQYF	TRBD2	TRBV9	NA	TRBJ2-5
TGCAGCGTGGAGGACAGAAATTACTATGGCTACACCTTC	CSVEDRNYYGYTF	NA	TRBV29-1	once	TRBJ1-2
TGCAGTAGGATCGATGAGCAGTTCTTC	CSRIDEQFF	NA	TRBV29-1	few	TRBJ2-1
TGTGCCAGCTCACCAGACGGGGGCCCGAGCACAGATACGCAGTATTTT	CASSPDGGPSTDTQYF	NA	TRBV18	NA	TRBJ2-3
TGCGCCAGCAGCCAACCGTTGATAAACACTGAAGCTTTCTTT	CASSQPLINTEAFF	NA	TRBV4-1	NA	TRBJ1-1
TGCGCCAGCAGTGTCGGGGGGGAGACTGAAGCTTTCTTT	CASSVGGETEAFF	NA	TRBV10-1	few	TRBJ1-1
TGTGCCAGCAGTCCGACAGGGAACTATTCACCCCTCCACTTT	CASSPTGNYSPLHF	TRBD1	TRBV27	NA	TRBJ1-6
TGCGCCAGCAGCCCCAGAGACTATGGCTACACCTTC	CASSPRDYGYTF	NA	TRBV5-1	NA	TRBJ1-2
TGTGCCAGCAGCGCTCGACTAGCGGGGGGAACATACAATGAGCAGTTCTTC	CASSARLAGGTYNEQFF	TRBD2	TRBV7-6	few	TRBJ2-1
TGTGCCAGCAGTTACCGGGCTGGGGAGCTGTTTTTT	CASSYRAGELFF	NA	TRBV6-6	few	TRBJ2-2
TGTGCCAGCAGTTACGAACAGGGCCGGAGATCCCACGAGCAGTACTTC	CASSYEQGRRSHEQYF	NA	TRBV6-5	once	TRBJ2-7
TGTGCCAGCAGTTACTCGAAGGTGGGACTTAATGAAAAACTGTTTTTT	CASSYSKVGLNEKLFF	NA	TRBV6-6	NA	TRBJ1-4
TGTGCCAGCAGCTGGGGGCGGACTAGTTTTCAAGATACGCAGTATTTT	CASSWGRTSFQDTQYF	NA	TRBV5-8	NA	TRBJ2-3
TGTGCCAGCTCACTTTCGGGACAGGGGGCGTCCTACGAGCAGTACTTC	CASSLSGQGASYEQYF	TRBD1	TRBV18	NA	TRBJ2-7
TGTGCCAGTAGTCTAGGACCAAGAAGGTACTTC	CASSLGPRRYF	NA	TRBV19	once	TRBJ2-7
TGTGCCAGCAGCTCCCAGACGGGGGCAACTAATGAAAAACTGTTTTTT	CASSSQTGATNEKLFF	NA	TRBV7-2	NA	TRBJ1-4
TGTGCCAGCAGCCGCGGGGGCTCAGGGCCCCAGCATTTT	CASSRGGSGPQHF	NA	TRBV7-9	medium-sized	TRBJ1-5
TGTGCCAGCAGTTACGGGGGAGGGAGGGCCTACGAGCAGTACTTC	CASSYGGGRAYEQYF	TRBD2	TRBV28	NA	TRBJ2-7
TGCGCCAGCTCGGCCGGGACAGGGACGTTTGGGGCCAACGTCCTGACTTTC	CASSAGTGTFGANVLTF	TRBD1	TRBV5-1	NA	TRBJ2-6
TGTGCCAGTAGTCGGACTAGCGGGAGGAACGAGCAGTTCTTC	CASSRTSGRNEQFF	TRBD2	TRBV19	NA	TRBJ2-1
TGTGCCACCAGCAGAGTGCCCTCGGAAAAACTGTTTTTT	CATSRVPSEKLFF	NA	TRBV15	NA	TRBJ1-4
TGTGCCAGCTCACCAACTACGAATCAGCCCCAGCATTTT	CASSPTTNQPQHF	NA	TRBV18	NA	TRBJ1-5
TGCGCCAGCAGCCCCGGACCGAGTAACACTGAAGCTTTCTTT	CASSPGPSNTEAFF	NA	TRBV5-1	NA	TRBJ1-1
TGTGCCAGCCGCAAGCGGGGGGAGGACTCCTACGAGCAGTACTTC	CASRKRGEDSYEQYF	TRBD2	TRBV28	NA	TRBJ2-7
TGCAGCGTTAGTGTAGGGAACTCACAAGAGACCCAGTACTTC	CSVSVGNSQETQYF	NA	TRBV29-1	NA	TRBJ2-5
TGTGCCAGCAGTTCGCGGATCTATGGGGCAGATACGCAGTATTTT	CASSSRIYGADTQYF	NA	TRBV6-1	NA	TRBJ2-3
TGTGCCAGCAGTCCCTCCAGCGGAGGGGCTGGAAACACCATATATTTT	CASSPSSGGAGNTIYF	NA	TRBV28	NA	TRBJ1-3
TGTGCCAGCAGCCCGTTGCCCGGGGAGTCTGGGGCCAACGTCCTGACTTTC	CASSPLPGESGANVLTF	NA	TRBV7-8	NA	TRBJ2-6
TGTGCCAGCAGCGTAGGGGGCACGGCCAAAAACATTCAGTACTTC	CASSVGGTAKNIQYF	NA	TRBV9	NA	TRBJ2-4
TGTGCCAGCTCACGGGAAGGACTGACGATGGCCTACGAGCAGTACTTC	CASSREGLTMAYEQYF	NA	TRBV18	NA	TRBJ2-7